This T cell receptor beta chain derives from a study of shared clonotypes between healthy human individuals. Profiling relied on immunoSEQ multiplex PCR, and the TCRdb table lists in-frame clones only, not all of them. The data show around 1.5 million clones, under 99% seen once. Germline V lookup: CDR1 MDHEN, CDR2 SYDVKM. The V gene end was trimmed by 3 bases and the J gene end by 0 bases; junction bases not matched to a gene: 6. The CDR3 runs to 17 residues. This clone was recorded only once. The chain links TRBV28 to TRBJ2-7; 12 bases line up with TRBD2. This sequence originates from a man under 40 in good health. The sequenced sample consisted of naive CD4+ T cells sorted from blood. Stated subset: CD45RA+ positively selected. The CDR3: CASSFPGLAGNSYEQYF. CDR3 bases: TGTGCCAGCAGTTTCCCAGGACTAGCGGGAAACTCCTACGAGCAGTACTTC. Full variable domain (remainder filled in from reference TRBV28 and TRBJ2-7): DVKVTQSSRYLVKRTGEKVFLECVQDMDHENMFWYRQDPGLGLRLIYFSYDVKMKEKGDIPEGYSVSREKKERFSLILESASTNQTSMYLCASSFPGLAGNSYEQYFGPGTRLTVT.